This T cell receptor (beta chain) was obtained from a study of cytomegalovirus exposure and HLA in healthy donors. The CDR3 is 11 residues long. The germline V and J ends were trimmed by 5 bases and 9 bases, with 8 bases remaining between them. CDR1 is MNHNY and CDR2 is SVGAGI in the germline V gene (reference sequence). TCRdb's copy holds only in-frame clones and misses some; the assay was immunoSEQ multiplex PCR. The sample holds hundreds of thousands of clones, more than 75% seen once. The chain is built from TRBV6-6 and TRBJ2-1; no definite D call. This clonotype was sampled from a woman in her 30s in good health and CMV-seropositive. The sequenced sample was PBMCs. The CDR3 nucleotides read TGTGCCAGCAGTGGCCTTGTTGAGCAGTTCTTC. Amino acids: CASSGLVEQFF.